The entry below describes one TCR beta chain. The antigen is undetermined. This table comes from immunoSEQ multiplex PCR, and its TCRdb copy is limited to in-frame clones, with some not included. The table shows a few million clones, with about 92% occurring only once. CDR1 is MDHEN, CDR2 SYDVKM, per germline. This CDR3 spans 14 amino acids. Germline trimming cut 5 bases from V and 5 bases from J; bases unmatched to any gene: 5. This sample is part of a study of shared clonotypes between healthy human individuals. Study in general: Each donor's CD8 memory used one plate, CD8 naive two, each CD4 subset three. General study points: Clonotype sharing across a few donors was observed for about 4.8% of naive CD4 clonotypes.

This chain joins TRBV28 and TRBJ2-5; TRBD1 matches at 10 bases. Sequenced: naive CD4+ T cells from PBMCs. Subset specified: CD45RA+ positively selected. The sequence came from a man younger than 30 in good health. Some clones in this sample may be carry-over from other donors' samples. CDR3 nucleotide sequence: TGTGCCAGCAGTAGGGACAGGGGAGGGGAGACCCAGTACTTC. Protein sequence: CASSRDRGGETQYF.